These 8 T cell receptor beta chains were all obtained from the same sample, sequenced in a study of blood T cell repertoires in COVID-19. Only in-frame clones appear in the TCRdb table, and some are missing; sequencing was by immunoSEQ multiplex PCR. The data hold approximately 190,000 clones, with about 85% observed a single time. Sequenced input: peripheral blood. These receptors originate from a human donor in a cohort sampled during active COVID-19.

V gene TRBV30 combines with J gene TRBJ2-3; D gene unclear. V dropped 0 bases and J dropped 4 bases, with 8 bases sitting between them. Germline CDR1 GTSNPN, CDR2 SVGIG (reference sequence). The CDR3 covers 13 residues. The CDR3 spells CAWSVRGADTQYF. The DNA of the CDR3 is TGTGCCTGGAGTGTTCGCGGTGCAGATACGCAGTATTTT.

The chain employs TRBV3-1 (or the pseudogene TRBV3-2) and TRBJ1-4, with D possibly matching TRBD1 (6 bases). The CDR3 totals 16 residues. The V gene lost 4 bases and the J gene lost 8 bases, with 20 bases spanning the gap. The germline CDR1 and CDR2 sequences are LGHDT and YNNKEL (reference sequence). The CDR3 nucleotides read TGTGCCAGCAGCCCCGGTCCTGGGGGGGCAGGGGAAAAACTGTTTTTT. This gives the protein CASSPGPGGAGEKLFF.

This rearrangement joins TRBV12-5 to TRBJ1-4, with 7 bases that match TRBD1. V lost 5 bases to trimming and J lost 1 base; unmatched junction nucleotides: 4. Germline V gene lookup returns CDR1 LGHNT and CDR2 FRNRAP. This CDR3 comprises 15 residues. CDR3 sequence (DNA): TGTGCTAGTGGTCCCGGGGACAGAACTAATGAAAAACTGTTTTTT. Translation gives CASGPGDRTNEKLFF.

This chain connects TRBV7-9 to TRBJ2-5; weak D call: TRBD2 (6 bases). The CDR3 consists of 14 residues. The V end lost 1 base, the J end lost 2 bases, and 8 bases lay between the germline ends. Germline V gene lookup returns CDR1 SEHNR and CDR2 FQNEAQ (reference sequence). In nucleotides, the CDR3 is TGTGCCAGCAGCTTAGGGGACTGGCAAGAGACCCAGTACTTC. Its protein product is CASSLGDWQETQYF.

The V and J genes are TRBV5-6 and TRBJ1-1; TRBD1 might be the D (5 bases). The CDR3 runs to 16 residues. V lost 4 bases and J 4 bases, leaving 20 bases between the germline ends. Germline-derived CDR1 and CDR2 are SGHDT and YYEEEE. The CDR3 loop is CASSGQGLGMATEAFF. The DNA of the CDR3 is TGTGCCAGCAGCGGGCAGGGTTTGGGCATGGCCACTGAAGCTTTCTTT.

V gene TRBV3-1 (or the pseudogene TRBV3-2) combines with J gene TRBJ1-3; D is unresolved. The ends were cut back, 5 bases at V and 1 base at J, with 9 bases in the middle. The CDR3 consists of 14 residues. Germline lookup yields CDR1 LGHDT and CDR2 YNNKEL (reference sequence). CDR3 coding DNA: TGTGCCAGCAGCAGCCCCGGGTCTGGAAACACCATATATTTT. Protein product: CASSSPGSGNTIYF.

This chain connects TRBV7-2 to TRBJ2-5, with no clear D. Germline V gene lookup returns CDR1 SGHTA and CDR2 FQGNSA. V was cut by 1 base and J by 7 bases, with 10 bases left in between. The CDR3 runs to 13 residues. The CDR3 bases are TGTGCCAGCAGCTTAGAACGGCCAGGGACCCAGTACTTC. Translated: CASSLERPGTQYF.

The J gene is TRBJ2-2, the V gene TRBV7-9; 9 bases align to TRBD2. CDR1 is SEHNR, CDR2 FQNEAQ, per germline (reference sequence). Trimming removed 5 bases from V and 5 bases from J; junction bases left unmatched: 18. CDR3 length equals 19 residues. The CDR3 coding sequence is TGTGCCAGCAGCCCAGATCTCGGTTTAGCGGGAGCACGGACCGGGGAGCTGTTTTTT. It encodes CASSPDLGLAGARTGELFF.